The text below deals with one T cell receptor beta chain. Its specificity is not known. The V and J ends lost 7 bases and 5 bases, in that order; junction bases with no gene match: 7. The CDR3 is 14 residues long. The germline V gene encodes CDR1 SQVTM and CDR2 ANQGSEA. This entry belongs to a study of cytomegalovirus exposure and HLA in healthy donors. The study, taken as a whole, reports: Near-uniform donor sequencing depth was presumed by presence/absence analyses.

The study ran its PCR with 60 Vbeta and 13 Jbeta primers. Here immunoSEQ multiplex PCR was the method, and the copy in TCRdb shows in-frame clones only, minus some. The table lists 95,000 to 150,000 clones, less than 80% of them singletons, with more than 2.5% in the top ten. The chain carries TRBV29-1 and TRBJ2-3, with 12 bases matching TRBD2. This clonotype originated in a woman aged 45-65 years in good health and CMV-seronegative. Sequenced input: PBMCs. The CDR3 DNA sequence: TGCAGCGCCGCGACTAGCGGGAGTTTAGATACGCAGTATTTT. Residues: CSAATSGSLDTQYF.